Shown below are 27 T cell receptor beta chains from a single sample sequenced in a study of cytomegalovirus exposure and HLA in healthy donors. 60 Vbeta and 13 Jbeta primers were used in PCR. The protocol was immunoSEQ multiplex PCR, while the TCRdb copy is restricted to in-frame clones and leaves out a portion. The sample carries about 200,000 clones, 70% to 85% recorded once. Sequencing was carried out using PBMCs. The receptors shown here come from a girl aged 2-10 years in good health and CMV-seronegative.

V usage is TRBV4-1 and J usage is TRBJ2-7, with 7 bases matching TRBD2. Germline CDR1 is MGHRA and CDR2 is YSYEKL. The CDR3 consists of 15 residues. The ends lost 0 bases at V and 2 bases at J; junction bases unmatched: 4. The CDR3 sequence: CASSQENGLAYEQYF. Here the CDR3 DNA reads TGCGCCAGCAGCCAAGAAAATGGACTAGCCTACGAGCAGTACTTC.

The CDR3 nucleotides read TGTGCCAGCAGTTTACGGGGCTGGCGGGGGCGGGAGACCCAGTACTTC. It yields the protein CASSLRGWRGRETQYF. The chain couples TRBV28 to TRBJ2-5; D is possibly TRBD2 (7 bases). The CDR3 runs 16 residues. The V gene lost 2 bases and the J gene lost 5 bases, with 18 bases spanning the gap. In germline, CDR1 is MDHEN, CDR2 SYDVKM.

The genes are TRBV6-1 and TRBJ2-7; a possible D gene is TRBD2 (7 bases). Germline V gene sequence: CDR1 MNHNS, CDR2 SASEGT. The CDR3 runs to 14 residues. The ends were cut back, 6 bases at V and 13 bases at J, with 25 bases in the middle. CDR3 sequence: CASRGGGTPSKEYF. The CDR3 DNA sequence: TGTGCCAGCAGGGGGGGAGGGACACCTAGTAAGGAATACTTC.

V and J are TRBV9 and TRBJ2-5; TRBD2 agrees at 9 bases. Germline V lookup: CDR1 SGDLS, CDR2 YYNGEE. The CDR3 sequence is 15 residues long. V lost 3 bases to trimming and J lost 5 bases; unmatched junction nucleotides: 8. The DNA for the CDR3 is TGTGCCAGCAGCGCGGGGCGGGGGGGCTGGGAGACCCAGTACTTC. Its protein product is CASSAGRGGWETQYF. Variable domain in full (rest from reference TRBV9 and TRBJ2-5): DSGVTQTPKHLITATGQRVTLRCSPRSGDLSVYWYQQSLDQGLQFLIQYYNGEERAKGNILERFSAQQFPDLHSELNLSSLELGDSALYFCASSAGRGGWETQYFGPGTRLLVL.

This chain uses TRBV2 with TRBJ2-1, with D possibly matching TRBD1 (6 bases). V was pared by 9 bases and J by 1 base, with 13 bases between. The CDR3 consists of 14 residues. The germline CDR1 and CDR2 sequences are SNHLY and FYNNEI. The CDR3 DNA reads as TGTGCCAGAGAACAGGGTAGGTCCTACAATGAGCAGTTCTTC. This encodes CAREQGRSYNEQFF.

This clone has just a few counts. V gene TRBV7-9 combines with J gene TRBJ1-1, with 9 bases matching TRBD1. Germline lookup yields CDR1 SEHNR and CDR2 FQNEAQ (reference sequence). With V trimmed by 4 bases and J by 5 bases, 5 bases remained unmatched. The CDR3 sequence is 14 residues long. The CDR3 reads CASSSGTGWTEAFF. As DNA, the CDR3 is TGTGCCAGCAGCTCAGGGACAGGGTGGACTGAAGCTTTCTTT. Looking up the rest from reference TRBV7-9 and TRBJ1-1 gives the full variable domain: DTGVSQNPRHKITKRGQNVTFRCDPISEHNRLYWYRQTLGQGPEFLTYFQNEAQLEKSRLLSDRFSAERPKGSFSTLEIQRTEQGDSAMYLCASSSGTGWTEAFFGQGTRLTVV.

This clone was recorded a few times. The rearrangement links TRBV27 to TRBJ1-2; TRBD1 might be the D (5 bases). This CDR3 has 14 amino acids. Trimming cost V 5 bases and J 2 bases, with 12 bases left between them. CDR1 is MNHEY and CDR2 is SMNVEV in the germline V gene (reference sequence). Here the CDR3 reads CASSPLTANYGYTF. The CDR3 bases are TGTGCCAGCAGTCCCCTGACAGCCAACTATGGCTACACCTTC.

A note on this clone: The germline gene is not matched at one end of the junction; a read error may be the cause. V usage is TRBV7-6 and J usage is TRBJ2-5; 14 nucleotides match TRBD2. This CDR3 has 16 amino acids. The germline CDR1 and CDR2 sequences are SGHVS and FNYEAQ. The CDR3 DNA reads TGTGCCAGCAGCACCCGACTAGCGGGAGGGCAAGGGACCCAGTACTTC. Protein product: CASSTRLAGGQGTQYF.

The CDR3 nucleotides read TGTGCCAGCAGAAGAGACGGCCGGGACTACACCTACAATGAGCAGTTCTTC. Protein sequence: CASRRDGRDYTYNEQFF. The rearrangement links TRBV7-9 to TRBJ2-1; 7 bases are a match to TRBD2. CDR3 length: 17 amino acids. The junction had 13 bases not matched to a gene; V was cut back by 6 bases and J by 2 bases. The germline gives CDR1 SEHNR, CDR2 FQNEAQ (reference sequence).

This clone was counted a few times. The chain joins TRBV6-5 to TRBJ1-2; D uncertain. The germline V gene encodes CDR1 MNHEY and CDR2 SVGAGI. Trimming pared 5 bases from V and 2 bases from J, leaving 9 bases between. The CDR3 is made up of 13 amino acids. CDR3 protein: CASSLAPNYGYTF. The CDR3 coding sequence is TGTGCCAGCAGTCTGGCCCCGAACTATGGCTACACCTTC.

This chain uses TRBV15 with TRBJ1-2, with 7 bases fitting TRBD1. CDR1 and CDR2 from the germline V gene are LNHNV and YYDKDF (reference sequence). This CDR3 is built from 14 residues. Trimming cost V 4 bases and J 6 bases; bases outside gene matches: 8. CDR3 nucleotides: TGTGCCACCAGCACTTCATCAGGGGGGAATGGCTACACCTTC. Translating it yields CATSTSSGGNGYTF. Based on the CDR3 plus reference TRBV15 and TRBJ1-2, the full variable domain is DAMVIQNPRYQVTQFGKPVTLSCSQTLNHNVMYWYQQKSSQAPKLLFHYYDKDFNNEADTPDNFQSRRPNTSFCFLDIRSPGLGDTAMYLCATSTSSGGNGYTFGSGTRLTVV.

The chain has TRBV19 and TRBJ2-2, with a possible D match to TRBD2 (5 bases). V dropped 7 bases and J dropped 10 bases, with 10 bases sitting between them. This CDR3 comprises 11 residues. Germline CDR1 and CDR2: LNHDA and SQIVND (reference sequence). This CDR3 reads CASTLGEELFF. The DNA of the CDR3 is TGTGCCAGTACTCTCGGGGAGGAGCTGTTTTTT.

This chain connects TRBV5-1 to TRBJ2-7; 11 positions agree with TRBD2. The CDR3 is 14 residues long. The trim removed 0 bases at V and 6 bases at J, leaving 2 bases unmatched. Per germline, CDR1 SGHRS and CDR2 YFSETQ. The CDR3 DNA follows: TGCGCCAGCAGCTTGGGACTAGCGGGAAGCGAGCAGTACTTC. Residues: CASSLGLAGSEQYF.

The rearrangement links TRBV7-9 to TRBJ1-1; D is undetermined. In germline, CDR1 is SEHNR, CDR2 FQNEAQ (reference sequence). V lost 0 bases to trimming and J lost 10 bases, with 12 bases between them. The CDR3 loop spans 13 amino acids. DNA of the CDR3: TGTGCCAGCAGCTTAGCGGGCCCTCGGGGAGCTTTCTTT. Encoded protein: CASSLAGPRGAFF.

The V gene is TRBV19, the J gene TRBJ2-4; 10 positions agree with TRBD1. Germline-derived CDR1 and CDR2 are LNHDA and SQIVND (reference sequence). The CDR3 runs 16 residues. V gave up 5 bases and J gave up 5 bases; unmatched junction bases: 9. CDR3 amino acids: CASSPWTGGDQNIQYF. The DNA of the CDR3 is TGTGCCAGTAGTCCGTGGACAGGGGGTGACCAAAACATTCAGTACTTC.

The chain recombines TRBV6-5 with TRBJ2-1, with 7 bases that match TRBD2. The CDR3 length is 15 residues. The V gene's germline CDR1 is MNHEY and CDR2 SVGAGI. V was clipped by 2 bases and J by 8 bases; unmatched bases: 9. In nucleotides, the CDR3 is TGTGCCAGCAGTTACAAGGGAGGGTATACCGATGAGCAGTTCTTC. It is translated as CASSYKGGYTDEQFF.

This clone appeared a few times. The rearrangement joins TRBV7-2 to TRBJ2-7; the match to TRBD2 covers 12 bases. Trimming cost V 5 bases and J 5 bases; bases outside gene matches: 10. There are 16 residues in the CDR3. Germline loops: CDR1 SGHTA, CDR2 FQGNSA. The CDR3 nucleotides read TGTGCCAGCAGCACCAGACCTAGCGGGAGGGTCCACGAGCAGTACTTC. Its protein product is CASSTRPSGRVHEQYF.

V gene TRBV6-5 combines with J gene TRBJ2-3; 8 bases are a match to TRBD2. The J segment lost 3 bases and the V segment lost 1 base, leaving 6 bases of the junction unmatched. In germline, CDR1 is MNHEY, CDR2 SVGAGI. This CDR3 has 16 amino acids. CDR3 residues: CASSYLSGRLTDTQYF. CDR3 sequence (DNA): TGTGCCAGCAGTTACTTAAGCGGGAGACTGACAGATACGCAGTATTTT.

This clone was seen a handful of times. CDR3 DNA sequence: TGTGCCAGCAGTTACTCTTTTATGGGACAGGGCTACGAGCAGTACTTC. This translates into CASSYSFMGQGYEQYF. The rearrangement joins TRBV6-5 to TRBJ2-7; 9 bases map to TRBD1. CDR3 length: 16 residues. The V gene end was trimmed by 0 bases and the J gene end by 3 bases; junction bases not matched to a gene: 6. The germline CDR1 and CDR2 sequences are MNHEY and SVGAGI.

In its sample, this clone was seen a few times. The J gene is TRBJ1-2, the V gene TRBV15; possible D gene TRBD1, 5 bases. This CDR3 is built from 13 residues. Germline lookup yields CDR1 LNHNV and CDR2 YYDKDF (reference sequence). With 6 bases removed from V and 6 bases from J, the gap between germline ends came to 14 bases. The CDR3 bases are TGTGCCACCAGTCGGGACTTCCCGGATGGCTACACCTTC. Translated: CATSRDFPDGYTF.

V usage is TRBV5-1 and J usage is TRBJ2-7; 11 bases line up with TRBD1. The CDR3 runs to 14 residues. Germline lookup yields CDR1 SGHRS and CDR2 YFSETQ. V was clipped by 2 bases and J by 5 bases; unmatched bases: 3. The CDR3 loop reads CASSLGQGAHEQYF. Written as DNA, the CDR3 is TGCGCCAGCAGCTTAGGACAGGGGGCGCACGAGCAGTACTTC. The whole variable domain, filled in from reference TRBV5-1 and TRBJ2-7, reads KAGVTQTPRYLIKTRGQQVTLSCSPISGHRSVSWYQQTPGQGLQFLFEYFSETQRNKGNFPGRFSGRQFSNSRSEMNVSTLELGDSALYLCASSLGQGAHEQYFGPGTRLTVT.

This clone was seen once. The chain joins TRBV27 to TRBJ2-7; TRBD1 matches at 7 bases. CDR3 length equals 13 residues. The junction had 3 bases not matched to a gene; V was cut back by 5 bases and J by 2 bases. Germline CDR1 MNHEY, CDR2 SMNVEV (reference sequence). The CDR3 bases are TGTGCCAGCAGTACTCAGGGGGCCTACGAGCAGTACTTC. Amino acid sequence: CASSTQGAYEQYF.

V is TRBV6-1 and J is TRBJ1-1; TRBD1 aligns across 8 bases. The ends lost 5 bases at V and 4 bases at J; junction bases unmatched: 6. This CDR3 is 14 amino acids long. Germline CDR1 MNHNS, CDR2 SASEGT. The CDR3 loop reads CASSLQGAPTEAFF. For the CDR3, the DNA is TGTGCCAGCAGTCTTCAGGGGGCGCCCACTGAAGCTTTCTTT.

The chain has TRBV6-1 and TRBJ1-5; 8 bases agree with TRBD1. In germline, CDR1 is MNHNS, CDR2 SASEGT. Trimming at V came to 2 bases and at J to 4 bases, leaving 4 bases not matched to a gene. The CDR3 has 15 residues. Here the CDR3 reads CASSEPWTGNQPQHF. In nucleotides, the CDR3 is TGTGCCAGCAGTGAACCCTGGACAGGGAATCAGCCCCAGCATTTT.

The chain carries TRBV27 and TRBJ2-7; unclear D gene. V shed 6 bases and J shed 0 bases, with 9 bases lying between them. CDR1 is MNHEY, CDR2 SMNVEV, per germline (reference sequence). CDR3 length equals 13 residues. The chain's CDR3 is CASRGLSSYEQYF. CDR3 DNA: TGTGCCAGCAGGGGCTTAAGCTCCTACGAGCAGTACTTC.

The gene calls are TRBV19 and TRBJ1-1, with D tentatively TRBD1 (6 bases). Germline lookup yields CDR1 LNHDA and CDR2 SQIVND (reference sequence). V dropped 3 bases and J dropped 5 bases, with 16 bases sitting between them. This CDR3 comprises 15 residues. The CDR3 protein is CASSMGGRSNTEAFF. CDR3 nucleotide sequence: TGTGCCAGTAGTATGGGGGGGCGTTCGAATACTGAAGCTTTCTTT.

This clone came up a few times. V and J are TRBV9 and TRBJ1-2; 7 bases match TRBD1. CDR1 and CDR2 (germline): SGDLS, YYNGEE. This CDR3 has 15 residues. With 3 bases clipped from V and 5 bases from J, the junction kept 10 bases outside the gene matches. CDR3 sequence: CASSDGTVSRYGYTF. The CDR3 DNA follows: TGTGCCAGCAGCGACGGGACAGTAAGTCGTTATGGCTACACCTTC.